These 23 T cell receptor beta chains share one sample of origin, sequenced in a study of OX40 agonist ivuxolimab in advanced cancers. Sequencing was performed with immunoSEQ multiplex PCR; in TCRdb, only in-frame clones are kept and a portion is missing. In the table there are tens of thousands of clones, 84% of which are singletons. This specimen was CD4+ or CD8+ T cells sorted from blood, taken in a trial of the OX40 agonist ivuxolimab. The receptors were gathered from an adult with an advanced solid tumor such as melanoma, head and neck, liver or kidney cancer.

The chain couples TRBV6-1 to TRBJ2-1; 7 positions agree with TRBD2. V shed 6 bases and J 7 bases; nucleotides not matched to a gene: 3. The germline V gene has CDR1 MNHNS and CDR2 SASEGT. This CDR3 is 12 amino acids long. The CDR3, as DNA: TGTGCCAGCAGACGGACTAGTAATGAGCAGTTCTTC. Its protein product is CASRRTSNEQFF.

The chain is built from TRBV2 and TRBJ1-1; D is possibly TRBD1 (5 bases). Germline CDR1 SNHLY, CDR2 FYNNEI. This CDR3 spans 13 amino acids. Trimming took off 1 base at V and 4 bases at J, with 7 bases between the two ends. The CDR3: CASSEGGGTEAFF. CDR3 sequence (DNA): TGTGCCAGCAGTGAAGGGGGGGGCACTGAAGCTTTCTTT.

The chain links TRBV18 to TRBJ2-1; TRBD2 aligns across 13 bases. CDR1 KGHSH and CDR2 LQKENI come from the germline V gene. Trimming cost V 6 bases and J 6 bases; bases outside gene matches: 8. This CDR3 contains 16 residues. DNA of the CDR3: TGTGCCAGCTCCCCGACGACTAGCGGGGGGTCCAATGAGCAGTTCTTC. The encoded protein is CASSPTTSGGSNEQFF.

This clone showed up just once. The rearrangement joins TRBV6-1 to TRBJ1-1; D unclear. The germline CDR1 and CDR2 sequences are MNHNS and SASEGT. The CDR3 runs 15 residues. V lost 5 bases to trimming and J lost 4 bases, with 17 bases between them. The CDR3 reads CASSPYGNPGTEAFF. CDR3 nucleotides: TGTGCCAGCAGTCCCTATGGGAATCCGGGCACTGAAGCTTTCTTT.

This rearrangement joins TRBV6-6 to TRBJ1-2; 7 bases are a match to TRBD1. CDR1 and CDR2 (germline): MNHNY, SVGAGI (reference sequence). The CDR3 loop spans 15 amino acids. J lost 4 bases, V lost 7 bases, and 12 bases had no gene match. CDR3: CASTPQGGVSYGYTF. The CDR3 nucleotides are TGTGCCAGCACGCCGCAGGGGGGGGTTTCCTATGGCTACACCTTC.

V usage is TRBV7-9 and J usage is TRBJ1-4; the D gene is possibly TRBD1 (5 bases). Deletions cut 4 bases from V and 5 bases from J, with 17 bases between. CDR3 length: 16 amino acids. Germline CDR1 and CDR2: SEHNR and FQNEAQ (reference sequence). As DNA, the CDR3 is TGTGCCAGCAGCTCCACGGTTGGTAGGGACAATGAAAAACTGTTTTTT. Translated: CASSSTVGRDNEKLFF.

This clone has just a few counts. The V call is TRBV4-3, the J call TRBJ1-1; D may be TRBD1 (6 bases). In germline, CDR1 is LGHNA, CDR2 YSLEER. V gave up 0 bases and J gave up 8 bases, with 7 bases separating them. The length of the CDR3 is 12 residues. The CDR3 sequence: CASSQDDREAFF. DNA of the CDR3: TGCGCCAGCAGCCAAGATGACAGGGAAGCTTTCTTT.

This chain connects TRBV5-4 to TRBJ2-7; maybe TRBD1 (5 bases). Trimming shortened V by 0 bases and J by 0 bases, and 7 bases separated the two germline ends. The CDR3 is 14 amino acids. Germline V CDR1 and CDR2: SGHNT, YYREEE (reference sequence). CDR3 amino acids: CASSLDRSSYEQYF. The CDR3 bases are TGTGCCAGCAGCTTGGACAGGAGCTCCTACGAGCAGTACTTC.

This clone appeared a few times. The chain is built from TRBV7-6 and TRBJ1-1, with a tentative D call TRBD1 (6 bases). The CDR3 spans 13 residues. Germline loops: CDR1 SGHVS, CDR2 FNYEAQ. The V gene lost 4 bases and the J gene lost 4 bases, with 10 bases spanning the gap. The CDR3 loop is CASSYTGSTEAFF. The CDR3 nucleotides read TGTGCCAGCAGCTACACAGGGTCCACTGAAGCTTTCTTT.

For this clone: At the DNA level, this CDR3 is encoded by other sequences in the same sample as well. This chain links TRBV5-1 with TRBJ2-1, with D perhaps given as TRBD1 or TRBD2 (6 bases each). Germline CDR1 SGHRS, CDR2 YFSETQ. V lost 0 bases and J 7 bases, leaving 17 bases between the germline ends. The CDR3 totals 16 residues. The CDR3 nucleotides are TGCGCCAGCAGCTTGGGGGGTAGCGGAGGGGGGAATGAGCAGTTCTTC. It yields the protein CASSLGGSGGGNEQFF.

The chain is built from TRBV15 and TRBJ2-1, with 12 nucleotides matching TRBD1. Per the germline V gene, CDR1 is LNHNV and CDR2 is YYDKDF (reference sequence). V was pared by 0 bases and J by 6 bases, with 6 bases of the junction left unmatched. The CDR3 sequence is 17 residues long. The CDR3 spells CATSRDTGTGGRNEQFF. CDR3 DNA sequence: TGTGCCACCAGCAGAGACACCGGGACAGGGGGCCGCAATGAGCAGTTCTTC.

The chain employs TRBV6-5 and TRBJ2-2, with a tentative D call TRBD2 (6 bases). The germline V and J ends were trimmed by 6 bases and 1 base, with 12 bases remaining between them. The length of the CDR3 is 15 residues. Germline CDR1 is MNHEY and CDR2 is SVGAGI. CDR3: CASSRDLLNTGELFF. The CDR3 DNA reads TGTGCCAGCAGCCGGGACTTACTGAACACCGGGGAGCTGTTTTTT.

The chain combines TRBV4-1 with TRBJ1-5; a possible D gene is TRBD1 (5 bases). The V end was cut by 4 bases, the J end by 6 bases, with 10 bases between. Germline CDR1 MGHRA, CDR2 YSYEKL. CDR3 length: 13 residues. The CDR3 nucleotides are TGCGCCAGCAGCCGAGAAAGGGGTCAGCCCCAGCATTTT. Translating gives CASSRERGQPQHF.

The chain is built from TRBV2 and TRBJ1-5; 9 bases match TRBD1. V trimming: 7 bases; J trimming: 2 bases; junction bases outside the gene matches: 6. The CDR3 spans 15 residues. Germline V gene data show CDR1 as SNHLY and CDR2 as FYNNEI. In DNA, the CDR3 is TGTGCCAGCACCCTTGGGGACAGGGGCAATCAGCCCCAGCATTTT. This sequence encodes CASTLGDRGNQPQHF.

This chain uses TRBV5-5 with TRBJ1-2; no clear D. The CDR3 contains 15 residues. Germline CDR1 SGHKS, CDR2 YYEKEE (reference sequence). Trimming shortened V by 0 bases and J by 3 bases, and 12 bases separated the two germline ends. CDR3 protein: CASSLGHGFDYGYTF. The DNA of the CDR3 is TGTGCCAGCAGCTTGGGTCATGGGTTCGACTATGGCTACACCTTC.

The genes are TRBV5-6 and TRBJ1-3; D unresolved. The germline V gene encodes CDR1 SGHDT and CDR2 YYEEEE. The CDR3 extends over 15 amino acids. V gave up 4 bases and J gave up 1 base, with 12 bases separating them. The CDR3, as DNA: TGTGCCAGCAGCCCCCCGGGAGGTTCTGGAAACACCATATATTTT. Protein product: CASSPPGGSGNTIYF. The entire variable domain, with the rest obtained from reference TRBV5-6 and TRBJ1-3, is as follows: DAGVTQSPTHLIKTRGQQVTLRCSPKSGHDTVSWYQQALGQGPQFIFQYYEEEERQRGNFPDRFSGHQFPNYSSELNVNALLLGDSALYLCASSPPGGSGNTIYFGEGSWLTVV.

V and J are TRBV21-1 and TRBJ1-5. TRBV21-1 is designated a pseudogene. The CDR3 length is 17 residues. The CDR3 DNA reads TGTGCCAGCAGCAAAGTGGGTCCGGGAGGCGGCAATCAGCCCCAGCATTTT. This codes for CASSKVGPGGGNQPQHF.

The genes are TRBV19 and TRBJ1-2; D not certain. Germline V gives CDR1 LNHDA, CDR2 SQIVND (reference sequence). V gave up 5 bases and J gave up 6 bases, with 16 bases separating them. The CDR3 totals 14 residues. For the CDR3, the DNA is TGTGCCAGTAGTCCCGGGCCTGCTTCGAATGGCTACACCTTC. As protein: CASSPGPASNGYTF.

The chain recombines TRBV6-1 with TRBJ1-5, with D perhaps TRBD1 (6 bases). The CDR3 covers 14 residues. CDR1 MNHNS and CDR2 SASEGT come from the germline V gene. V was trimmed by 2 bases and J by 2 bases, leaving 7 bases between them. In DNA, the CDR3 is TGTGCCAGCAGTGAATCAGGGGGCAATCAGCCCCAGCATTTT. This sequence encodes CASSESGGNQPQHF.

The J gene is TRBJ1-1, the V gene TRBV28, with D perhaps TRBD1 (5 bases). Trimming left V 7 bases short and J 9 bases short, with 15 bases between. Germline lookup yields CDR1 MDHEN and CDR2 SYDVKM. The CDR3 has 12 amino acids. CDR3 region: CASTLLGVKAFF. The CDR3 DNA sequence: TGTGCCAGCACCCTTCTAGGGGTGAAAGCTTTCTTT.

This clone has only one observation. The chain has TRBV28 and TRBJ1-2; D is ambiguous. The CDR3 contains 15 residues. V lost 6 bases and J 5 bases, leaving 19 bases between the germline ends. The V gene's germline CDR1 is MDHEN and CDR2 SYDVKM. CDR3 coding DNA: TGTGCCAGCAGGTCGAAGGCGGCCGGGAAATATGGCTACACCTTC. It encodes CASRSKAAGKYGYTF.

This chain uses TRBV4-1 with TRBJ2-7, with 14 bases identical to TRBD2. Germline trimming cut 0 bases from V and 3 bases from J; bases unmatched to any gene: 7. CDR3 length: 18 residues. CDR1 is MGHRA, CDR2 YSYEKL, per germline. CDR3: CASSQDLFGLAGGYEQYF. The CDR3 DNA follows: TGCGCCAGCAGCCAAGACCTTTTCGGACTAGCGGGAGGCTACGAGCAGTACTTC.

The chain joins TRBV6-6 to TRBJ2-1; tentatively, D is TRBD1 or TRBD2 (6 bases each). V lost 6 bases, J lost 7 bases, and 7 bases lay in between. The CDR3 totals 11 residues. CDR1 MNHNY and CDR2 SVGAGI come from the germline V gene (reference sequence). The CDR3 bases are TGTGCCAGCAGAGGGGGGAATGAGCAGTTCTTC. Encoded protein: CASRGGNEQFF.